Listed here is a single T cell receptor (beta chain). Its antigen remains unidentified. The CDR3 has 20 residues. Germline values: CDR1 MNHEY, CDR2 SVGEGT. This sample was taken from a study of T cells expressing NK-cell markers. Study summary: Underlying the TCR beta repertoires were sorted CD3+CD56+NKG2C+, CD3+CD56+NKG2C- and CD3+CD56-NKG2C+ T cells. Study-wide results and caveats: Researchers report these clonotypes also headed the CD3+CD56-NKG2C+ fraction in a few donors. Of the CD8+ T cells in about 6 donors, 1.0-7.0% belonged to dominant NKG2C+ clonotypes.

TCRdb processed the 5' RACE reads again and assigns one entry to each CDR3 protein, with no DNA. This table holds roughly 280,000 distinct CDR3 sequences. Material: blood T cells: a sorted CD56 or NKG2C T cell subset, CD4+ or CD8+ T cells, or bulk PBMC T cells (not recorded which). The chain uses TRBV6-2 or TRBV6-3 and TRBJ2-6; the D call from TCRdb, TRBD2, cannot be confirmed without DNA. The receptor was isolated from a man aged 18 to 30 in good health. The CDR3 reads CASRRDAGPGGLSGANVLTF.